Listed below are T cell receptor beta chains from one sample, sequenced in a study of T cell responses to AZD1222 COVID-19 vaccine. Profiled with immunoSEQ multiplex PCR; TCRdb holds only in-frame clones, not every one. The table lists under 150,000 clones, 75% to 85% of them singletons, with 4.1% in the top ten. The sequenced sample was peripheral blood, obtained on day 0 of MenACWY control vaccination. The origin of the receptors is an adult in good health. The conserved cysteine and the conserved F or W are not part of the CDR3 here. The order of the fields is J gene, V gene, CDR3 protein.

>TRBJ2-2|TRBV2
ASTPPGSTYTGGELF
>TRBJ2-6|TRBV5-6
ASSSRPSSGANVLT
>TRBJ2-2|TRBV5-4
ASSATSGAATGELF
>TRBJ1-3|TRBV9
ASSQDRGDGNTIY
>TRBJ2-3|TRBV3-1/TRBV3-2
ASSPGRGGKADTQY
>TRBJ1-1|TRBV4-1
ASSLERNTEAF
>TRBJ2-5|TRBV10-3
AISESGGDQETQY
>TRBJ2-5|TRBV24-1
ATSDPRQGAQETQY
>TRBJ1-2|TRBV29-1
SVGTGERGYT
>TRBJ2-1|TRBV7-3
ASSNRGNNEQF
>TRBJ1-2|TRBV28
ASSFTGNYGYT
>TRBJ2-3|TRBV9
ASSVDVAGGTDTQY
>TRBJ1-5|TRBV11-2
ASSLGRGNQPQH
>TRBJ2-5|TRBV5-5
ASSLAGGETQY
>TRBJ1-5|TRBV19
ASTGGFSNQPQH
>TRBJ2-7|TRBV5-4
ASSSYKGQGAGEQY
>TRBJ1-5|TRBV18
ASSSSGRYNQPQH
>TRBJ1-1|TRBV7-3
ASSLGMGTEAF
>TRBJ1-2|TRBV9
ASSHDITAYGYT